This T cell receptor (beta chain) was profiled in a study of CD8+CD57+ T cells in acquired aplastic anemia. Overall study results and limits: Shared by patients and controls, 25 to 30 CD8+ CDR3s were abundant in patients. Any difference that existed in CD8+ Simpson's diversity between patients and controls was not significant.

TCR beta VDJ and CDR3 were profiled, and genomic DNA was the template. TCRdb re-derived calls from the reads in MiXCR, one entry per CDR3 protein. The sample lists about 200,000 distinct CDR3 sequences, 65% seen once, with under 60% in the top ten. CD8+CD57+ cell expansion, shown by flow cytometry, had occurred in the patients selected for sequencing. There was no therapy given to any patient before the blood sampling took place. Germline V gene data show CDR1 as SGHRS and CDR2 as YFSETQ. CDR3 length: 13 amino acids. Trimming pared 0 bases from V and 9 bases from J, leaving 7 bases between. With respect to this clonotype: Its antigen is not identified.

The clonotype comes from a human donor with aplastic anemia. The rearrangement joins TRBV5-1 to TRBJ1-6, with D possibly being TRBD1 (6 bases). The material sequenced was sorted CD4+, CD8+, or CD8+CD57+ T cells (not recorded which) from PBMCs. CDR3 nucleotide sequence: TGCGCCAGCAGCTTGGAGACAGGTTCACCCCTCCACTTT. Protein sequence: CASSLETGSPLHF.